One and the same sample provided the 24 T cell receptor beta chains below, sequenced in a study of CD8+ T cells in alopecia areata. Extracted RNA was reverse transcribed, and the resulting cDNA served as sequencing template. Profiled with immunoSEQ multiplex PCR; TCRdb holds only in-frame clones, not every one. The profile shows hundreds of thousands of clones, about 68% of them singletons. The specimen was CD4+ T cells sorted from blood, collected at week 0. The source is a human donor with alopecia areata.

This clone was recorded a few times. V and J are TRBV29-1 and TRBJ1-1; D remains unclear. V was cut by 5 bases and J by 7 bases, with 8 bases left in between. Germline loops: CDR1 SQVTM, CDR2 ANQGSEA. The CDR3 runs to 10 residues. CDR3 region: CSVSTSEAFF. In DNA form, the CDR3 reads TGCAGCGTTTCAACAAGTGAAGCTTTCTTT.

The chain links TRBV29-1 to TRBJ2-1, with D possibly TRBD2 on 5 matching bases. V was pared by 3 bases and J by 8 bases, with 17 bases between. The length of the CDR3 is 14 residues. Germline lookup yields CDR1 SQVTM and CDR2 ANQGSEA. The CDR3 coding sequence is TGCAGCGTTGACTCCCAGGAGGCGGACTATGAGCAGTTCTTC. Protein sequence: CSVDSQEADYEQFF.

This clone was found a few times. This sequence joins TRBV5-1 and TRBJ2-1, with TRBD2 matching 11 bases. Trimming at V came to 0 bases and at J to 6 bases, leaving 2 bases not matched to a gene. Germline V gene sequence: CDR1 SGHRS, CDR2 YFSETQ. CDR3 size: 15 residues. CDR3 protein: CASSLELAGVNEQFF. The CDR3 region has the DNA TGCGCCAGCAGCTTGGAACTAGCGGGGGTCAATGAGCAGTTCTTC.

The chain is built from TRBV5-5 and TRBJ2-5, with TRBD1 matching over 8 bases. The V gene's germline CDR1 is SGHKS and CDR2 YYEKEE (reference sequence). This CDR3 comprises 13 residues. V trimming: 4 bases; J trimming: 5 bases; junction bases outside the gene matches: 4. CDR3 amino acids: CASSPRGLETQYF. Written as DNA, the CDR3 is TGTGCCAGCAGCCCCAGGGGGCTGGAGACCCAGTACTTC.

This clone appeared a few times. Other DNA sequences of this sample code for an identical CDR3. CDR3 protein: CSVSLYSLAEAFF. CDR3 nucleotide sequence: TGCAGCGTTAGTCTTTATTCGTTGGCTGAAGCTTTCTTT. The gene calls are TRBV29-1 and TRBJ1-1; D call uncertain. V was shortened by 5 bases and J by 6 bases, with 16 bases between the two germline ends. CDR3 length equals 13 residues. Germline V gene lookup returns CDR1 SQVTM and CDR2 ANQGSEA.

The J gene is TRBJ2-3, the V gene TRBV4-1; D unclear. The CDR3 has 13 residues. V lost 2 bases, J lost 5 bases, and 8 bases lay in between. CDR1 is MGHRA, CDR2 YSYEKL, per germline. The CDR3 reads CASSQRAVDTQYF. The CDR3 nucleotides read TGCGCCAGCAGCCAAAGGGCTGTAGATACGCAGTATTTT.

This rearrangement joins TRBV30 to TRBJ2-6; 11 bases agree with TRBD1. CDR3 length: 20 residues. V shed 3 bases and J 2 bases; nucleotides not matched to a gene: 15. The germline gives CDR1 GTSNPN, CDR2 SVGIG (reference sequence). CDR3: CAWSRDRGFSDLPGANVLTF. In DNA, the CDR3 is TGTGCCTGGAGCCGGGACAGGGGGTTTTCCGATTTACCTGGGGCCAACGTCCTGACTTTC.

In this sample, this clone turned up a few times. The rearrangement uses TRBV4-1 and TRBJ1-6; the match to TRBD1 covers 10 bases. Per the germline V gene, CDR1 is MGHRA and CDR2 is YSYEKL. The CDR3 contains 15 residues. The J segment lost 10 bases and the V segment lost 0 bases, leaving 3 bases of the junction unmatched. CDR3 nucleotide sequence: TGCGCCAGCAGCCAAGATCCGACAGGGGGCTCACCCCTCCACTTT. Translated, it gives CASSQDPTGGSPLHF.

A few counts support this clone. The chain is built from TRBV29-1 and TRBJ1-5; possible D gene TRBD1, 5 bases. The CDR3 consists of 11 residues. Germline lookup yields CDR1 SQVTM and CDR2 ANQGSEA. Trimming took 4 bases from V and 9 from J, leaving 10 bases between them. The CDR3 region has the DNA TGCAGCGTTGGGGACTTTCGGCCCCAGCATTTT. Its translation: CSVGDFRPQHF.

This chain joins TRBV30 and TRBJ1-4; D unresolved. This CDR3 spans 14 amino acids. Trimming cost V 1 base and J 5 bases, with 11 bases left between them. Germline V gene lookup returns CDR1 GTSNPN and CDR2 SVGIG (reference sequence). In DNA form, the CDR3 reads TGTGCCTGGAGTGGGGCCCAATGGAATGAAAAACTGTTTTTT. Protein: CAWSGAQWNEKLFF.

This clone was detected only a few times. The rearrangement uses TRBV25-1 and TRBJ2-1, with D possibly TRBD1 on 5 matching bases. Trimming left V 3 bases short and J 4 bases short, with 10 bases between. CDR3 length: 14 residues. Germline values: CDR1 MGHDK, CDR2 SYGVNS. The CDR3 sequence: CASSDDRGYNEQFF. As DNA, the CDR3 is TGTGCCAGCAGTGATGATAGGGGATACAATGAGCAGTTCTTC. The variable domain in full, completed from reference TRBV25-1 and TRBJ2-1, reads EADIYQTPRYLVIGTGKKITLECSQTMGHDKMYWYQQDPGMELHLIHYSYGVNSTEKGDLSSESTVSRIRTEHFPLTLESARPSHTSQYLCASSDDRGYNEQFFGPGTRLTVL.

Only one count was recorded for this clone. The rearrangement joins TRBV9 to TRBJ2-1, with 8 bases aligning to TRBD1. The CDR3 consists of 17 residues. J gave up 1 base and V 1 base, and 7 bases lay outside the gene matches. In germline, CDR1 is SGDLS, CDR2 YYNGEE. CDR3 in amino acids: CASSVQVTGDSYNEQFF. In nucleotides, the CDR3 is TGTGCCAGCAGCGTACAAGTGACAGGGGATTCCTACAATGAGCAGTTCTTC.

The chain carries TRBV29-1 and TRBJ2-5; D might be TRBD1 (7 bases). Trimming cost V 6 bases and J 1 base, with 12 bases left between them. Germline V gives CDR1 SQVTM, CDR2 ANQGSEA. The CDR3 sequence is 13 residues long. As DNA, the CDR3 is TGCAGCGTATACAGGGGAGGCCAAGAGACCCAGTACTTC. It yields the protein CSVYRGGQETQYF.

The chain joins TRBV11-2 to TRBJ2-7; the D gene is possibly TRBD1 (6 bases). The CDR3 sequence is 14 residues long. In germline, CDR1 is SGHAT, CDR2 FQNNGV. V shed 5 bases and J shed 7 bases, with 18 bases lying between them. The CDR3 reads CASSTTQGAGEQYF. In DNA, the CDR3 is TGTGCCAGCAGCACAACACAGGGTGCCGGGGAGCAGTACTTC.

This chain connects TRBV2 to TRBJ2-7; 9 positions match TRBD1. V shed 6 bases and J 5 bases; nucleotides not matched to a gene: 5. Germline V lookup: CDR1 SNHLY, CDR2 FYNNEI. This CDR3 has 13 residues. The chain's CDR3 is CASSDRGSHEQYF. CDR3 coding DNA: TGTGCCAGCAGCGACAGGGGGAGCCACGAGCAGTACTTC.

The J gene is TRBJ2-3, the V gene TRBV29-1, with 9 positions matching TRBD2. V was pared by 4 bases and J by 4 bases, with 9 bases of the junction left unmatched. This CDR3 is 15 amino acids long. In germline, CDR1 is SQVTM, CDR2 ANQGSEA. CDR3 DNA sequence: TGCAGCGTTGGGATCGGACTAGCGATTTCAGATACGCAGTATTTT. It encodes CSVGIGLAISDTQYF.

The chain recombines TRBV12-5 with TRBJ1-1; D uncertain. The V end lost 9 bases, the J end lost 2 bases, and 13 bases lay between the germline ends. Germline V gene data show CDR1 as LGHNT and CDR2 as FRNRAP. The CDR3 has 13 residues. CDR3 loop: CASREQANTEAFF. The CDR3 nucleotides are TGTGCTAGCAGAGAGCAGGCCAACACTGAAGCTTTCTTT.

J is TRBJ2-3 and V is TRBV7-2; TRBD2 might be the D (7 bases). The CDR3 runs 15 residues. Germline CDR1 reads SGHTA; CDR2 reads FQGNSA. V was trimmed by 7 bases and J by 4 bases, leaving 18 bases between them. The CDR3 region has the DNA TGTGCCAGCACCAGGAGGGGGGCGGGAGCAGATACGCAGTATTTT. Amino acid sequence: CASTRRGAGADTQYF.

The chain uses TRBV29-1 and TRBJ2-3, with 7 nucleotides matching TRBD2. V gave up 2 bases and J gave up 2 bases; unmatched junction bases: 7. There are 15 residues in the CDR3. Germline assignment: CDR1 SQVTM and CDR2 ANQGSEA. The CDR3, as DNA: TGCAGCGTTGAATCGGGTGCGGGGGTCACAGATACGCAGTATTTT. This translates into CSVESGAGVTDTQYF.

V is TRBV6-5 and J is TRBJ1-3, with TRBD1 identical over 8 bases. The trim removed 6 bases at V and 2 bases at J, leaving 3 bases unmatched. Germline CDR1 and CDR2: MNHEY and SVGAGI. The CDR3 sequence is 14 residues long. This CDR3 is CASSLQGAGNTIYF. As DNA, the CDR3 is TGTGCCAGCAGCCTACAGGGGGCTGGAAACACCATATATTTT.

The V call is TRBV29-1, the J call TRBJ2-5, with D hard to call. In germline, CDR1 is SQVTM, CDR2 ANQGSEA. The CDR3 has 11 residues. V lost 7 bases to trimming and J lost 7 bases, with 13 bases between them. The CDR3, as DNA: TGCAGCGGATTAAACATGGGGACCCAGTACTTC. Amino acids: CSGLNMGTQYF.

This clone was counted ten times or more. The rearrangement links TRBV11-2 to TRBJ2-7; D gene unclear. The V gene lost 7 bases and the J gene lost 4 bases, with 14 bases spanning the gap. The length of the CDR3 is 13 residues. Per the germline V gene, CDR1 is SGHAT and CDR2 is FQNNGV. In DNA form, the CDR3 reads TGTGCCAGCACCTTGAGATCCGGGTACGAGCAGTACTTC. This codes for CASTLRSGYEQYF.

A note on this clone: This specimen includes other DNA sequences encoding the same CDR3. The chain combines TRBV29-1 with TRBJ2-7; 8 bases fit TRBD1. This CDR3 region has 12 residues. V dropped 7 bases and J dropped 2; count of bases not matched to a gene: 4. Germline CDR1 SQVTM, CDR2 ANQGSEA. CDR3 bases: TGCAGCGCCGGACAGGGAACCTACGAGCAGTACTTC. This translates into CSAGQGTYEQYF.

This chain joins TRBV29-1 and TRBJ2-5; a weak D match, TRBD2 (5 bases). The CDR3 length is 12 residues. Germline assignment: CDR1 SQVTM and CDR2 ANQGSEA. V lost 6 bases and J lost 2, with 10 bases in between. This chain's CDR3 is CSVRVGQETQYF. CDR3 in DNA: TGCAGCGTGAGGGTCGGGCAAGAGACCCAGTACTTC.